These 20 T cell receptor beta chains originate from one sample sequenced in a study of Ad26.COV2.S vaccination and SARS-CoV-2 variants. Assay: immunoSEQ multiplex PCR; the TCRdb copy retains only in-frame clones and omits some. Of 410,000 or so clones listed, 75% to 95% are singletons. As to treatment: around 19 received Ad26.COV2.S at low or high dose, single or two shots; roughly 5 received placebo; per-sample allocation not given. Day 63 after the first injection of vaccine or placebo was the sampling time. Material: peripheral blood, obtained in a trial of Ad26.COV2.S vaccine versus placebo. The receptors here all came from a person aged 18-65 years who received the Ad26.COV2.S COVID-19 vaccine or a placebo.

This chain links TRBV5-1 with TRBJ1-2; D remains ambiguous. V was pared by 4 bases and J by 4 bases, with 11 bases between. The CDR3 length is 13 residues. Germline CDR1 and CDR2: SGHRS and YFSETQ. Here the CDR3 reads CASSHRISYGYTF. CDR3 nucleotides: TGCGCCAGCAGCCACCGGATCTCCTATGGCTACACCTTC.

The V gene is TRBV3-1 (or the pseudogene TRBV3-2), the J gene TRBJ2-7, with 10 bases matching TRBD2. Germline-derived CDR1 and CDR2 are LGHDT and YNNKEL (reference sequence). The CDR3 totals 15 residues. The junction had 10 bases not matched to a gene; V was cut back by 7 bases and J by 4 bases. CDR3 nucleotide sequence: TGTGCCAGCACCCCGGGGCTAGCGGGAGTGTACGAGCAGTACTTC. Encoded protein: CASTPGLAGVYEQYF.

V usage is TRBV6-5 and J usage is TRBJ2-4; D not certain. There are 13 residues in the CDR3. Germline CDR1 and CDR2: MNHEY and SVGAGI. V was trimmed by 7 bases and J by 6 bases, leaving 13 bases between them. The DNA for the CDR3 is TGTGCCAGCACAACAGACCGGGCAAACATTCAGTACTTC. It translates to CASTTDRANIQYF.

This clone was detected only once. The chain joins TRBV20-1 to TRBJ2-7, with D maybe TRBD2 (5 bases). Germline CDR1 DFQATT, CDR2 SNEGSKA (reference sequence). Trimming pared 6 bases from V and 12 bases from J, leaving 12 bases between. This CDR3 is built from 9 residues. CDR3 protein: CSAGQAGYF. Here the CDR3 DNA reads TGCAGTGCCGGGCAGGCGGGGTACTTC.

This chain uses TRBV18 with TRBJ2-7, with 7 bases that match TRBD1. CDR1 is KGHSH, CDR2 LQKENI, per germline. The trim removed 2 bases at V and 0 bases at J, leaving 4 bases unmatched. The length of the CDR3 is 15 residues. CDR3 nucleotide sequence: TGTGCCAGCTCACCATCGTCAGGGGGCTCCTACGAGCAGTACTTC. It yields the protein CASSPSSGGSYEQYF.

This rearrangement joins TRBV29-1 to TRBJ2-7; 10 nucleotides line up with TRBD1. J lost 0 bases, V lost 5 bases, and 1 base had no gene match. The CDR3 totals 13 residues. Per germline, CDR1 SQVTM and CDR2 ANQGSEA. The CDR3 sequence is CSVRTGGSYEQYF. The CDR3 DNA follows: TGCAGCGTTAGGACAGGGGGCTCCTACGAGCAGTACTTC.

This sequence joins TRBV6-5 and TRBJ1-2; D gene ambiguous. Germline assignment: CDR1 MNHEY and CDR2 SVGAGI. V gave up 2 bases and J gave up 0 bases, with 13 bases separating them. This CDR3 spans 16 amino acids. CDR3 sequence (DNA): TGTGCCAGCAGTTACATGTCGTCTGGCGCTAACTATGGCTACACCTTC. The encoded protein is CASSYMSSGANYGYTF.

The V call is TRBV19, the J call TRBJ1-3, with unresolved D. This CDR3 is built from 14 residues. V was trimmed by 7 bases and J by 0 bases, leaving 10 bases between them. Per the germline V gene, CDR1 is LNHDA and CDR2 is SQIVND (reference sequence). This CDR3 reads CASKVGNSGNTIYF. DNA of the CDR3: TGTGCCAGTAAGGTGGGGAACTCTGGAAACACCATATATTTT. Supplemented by reference TRBV19 and TRBJ1-3, the full variable domain reads DGGITQSPKYLFRKEGQNVTLSCEQNLNHDAMYWYRQDPGQGLRLIYYSQIVNDFQKGDIAEGYSVSREKKESFPLTVTSAQKNPTAFYLCASKVGNSGNTIYFGEGSWLTVV.

This clone has more than one count but fewer than ten. The gene calls are TRBV15 and TRBJ1-6; no clear D. Trimming took off 0 bases at V and 9 bases at J, with 15 bases between the two ends. The CDR3 runs 16 residues. CDR1 is LNHNV, CDR2 YYDKDF, per germline (reference sequence). CDR3 amino acids: CATSRDSAVLRSPLHF. CDR3 DNA sequence: TGTGCCACCAGCAGAGATTCTGCCGTCCTGCGTTCACCCCTCCACTTT.

For this clone: Other DNA sequences in the sample encode the same CDR3. The chain links TRBV28 to TRBJ1-3, with TRBD1 as a possible D gene (6 bases). The CDR3 length is 14 residues. CDR1 is MDHEN, CDR2 SYDVKM, per germline. Trimming removed 6 bases at V and 4 bases at J, with 13 bases between. CDR3 in amino acids: CASSLGGSGNTIYF. The CDR3 DNA reads as TGTGCCAGCAGCCTGGGGGGCTCCGGAAACACCATATATTTT.

This clone was seen only once. The chain couples TRBV5-1 to TRBJ2-2, with D possibly being TRBD1 (5 bases). V was shortened by 2 bases and J by 5 bases, with 13 bases between the two germline ends. Per germline, CDR1 SGHRS and CDR2 YFSETQ. The CDR3 contains 15 residues. In nucleotides, the CDR3 is TGCGCCAGCAGCTTCAGGGATGGGGTGACCGGGGAGCTGTTTTTT. As protein: CASSFRDGVTGELFF.

This chain links TRBV7-6 with TRBJ2-2; 8 bases are shared with TRBD1. CDR3 length equals 17 residues. V dropped 2 bases and J dropped 4; count of bases not matched to a gene: 9. In germline, CDR1 is SGHVS, CDR2 FNYEAQ. The CDR3 reads CASSLRTGTGPTGELFF. CDR3 in DNA: TGTGCCAGCAGCTTACGAACCGGGACAGGCCCCACCGGGGAGCTGTTTTTT.

This chain links TRBV10-3 with TRBJ1-2; tentatively, D is TRBD1 (5 bases). Trimming took 6 bases from V and 0 from J, leaving 14 bases between them. CDR3 length: 15 residues. Germline values: CDR1 ENHRY, CDR2 SYGVKD. The DNA of the CDR3 is TGTGCCATCAGCGGGACGGCGGACCCTAACTATGGCTACACCTTC. Protein product: CAISGTADPNYGYTF.

CDR3 nucleotide sequence: TGTGCCAGCAGTTTAGGGCAGGGGAATGAAAAACTGTTTTTT. Its protein product is CASSLGQGNEKLFF. The V gene is TRBV27, the J gene TRBJ1-4, with D perhaps matching TRBD1 (6 bases). Germline lookup yields CDR1 MNHEY and CDR2 SMNVEV (reference sequence). V lost 2 bases, J lost 5 bases, and 9 bases lay in between. CDR3 length: 14 residues.

This chain links TRBV2 with TRBJ2-1, with 8 bases matching TRBD2. CDR1 SNHLY and CDR2 FYNNEI come from the germline V gene. The CDR3 length is 17 residues. V was clipped by 2 bases and J by 7 bases; unmatched bases: 13. The DNA of the CDR3 is TGTGCCAGCAGTGAAAGGGGCGGCGGGAGGTCCGGAAATGAGCAGTTCTTC. Translation: CASSERGGGRSGNEQFF.

This chain joins TRBV6-8 and TRBJ2-7; D gene unclear. The CDR3 extends over 13 amino acids. V was trimmed by 7 bases and J by 6 bases, leaving 16 bases between them. CDR1 and CDR2 from the germline V gene are MNHGY and SAAAGT. The CDR3 nucleotides read TGTGCCAGCAATCTACAAGGCGTGCTCGAGCAGTACTTC. This encodes CASNLQGVLEQYF.

J is TRBJ1-5 and V is TRBV6-5; the D is unclear. Germline CDR1 and CDR2: MNHEY and SVGAGI. The length of the CDR3 is 13 residues. Trimming removed 8 bases at V and 4 bases at J, with 12 bases between. CDR3 loop: CASLGRSNQPQHF. The CDR3 bases are TGTGCCAGCTTGGGAAGGTCGAATCAGCCCCAGCATTTT.

The chain recombines TRBV7-2 with TRBJ1-5, with D maybe TRBD1 (6 bases). This CDR3 comprises 16 residues. Germline loops: CDR1 SGHTA, CDR2 FQGNSA. V lost 6 bases, J lost 0 bases, and 15 bases lay in between. The CDR3 sequence is CASSRWTDHSNQPQHF. CDR3 nucleotides: TGTGCCAGCAGTCGATGGACAGATCATAGCAATCAGCCCCAGCATTTT.

J is TRBJ1-1 and V is TRBV5-5; 8 bases align to TRBD1. The CDR3 length is 12 residues. V lost 4 bases to trimming and J lost 8 bases; unmatched junction nucleotides: 4. CDR1 is SGHKS, CDR2 YYEKEE, per germline (reference sequence). For the CDR3, the DNA is TGTGCCAGCAGCCCCCGGACAGGGGAAGCTTTCTTT. This sequence encodes CASSPRTGEAFF.

The V and J genes are TRBV3-1 (or the pseudogene TRBV3-2) and TRBJ2-3; 10 bases are shared with TRBD2. Germline values: CDR1 LGHDT, CDR2 YNNKEL (reference sequence). V shed 4 bases and J 7 bases; nucleotides not matched to a gene: 11. This CDR3 comprises 16 residues. CDR3 amino acids: CASSPAGGRLLYTQYF. The CDR3, as DNA: TGTGCCAGCAGCCCAGCGGGAGGGCGTCTTTTATATACGCAGTATTTT.